This T cell receptor (beta chain) was captured by sequencing in a study of technical replicates of blood from a handful of donors. Repertoires were generated with immunoSEQ multiplex PCR, while TCRdb's copy carries only in-frame clones and drops some. Seen here are tens of thousands of clones, 85% to 95% observed once, and the top ten hold roughly 0.23%. Germline CDR1 is SNHLY and CDR2 is FYNNEI. Trimming removed 3 bases from V and 0 bases from J, with 6 bases in between. CDR3 length: 13 residues. Specimen: T cells isolated from PBMCs. This receptor was obtained from a human donor in good health. The gene calls are TRBV2 and TRBJ2-7; no definite D call. CDR3 protein: CASSDSLSYEQYF. CDR3 nucleotides: TGTGCCAGCAGTGACTCCCTCTCCTACGAGCAGTACTTC. The entire variable domain, with the rest obtained from reference TRBV2 and TRBJ2-7, is as follows: EPEVTQTPSHQVTQMGQEVILRCVPISNHLYFYWYRQILGQKVEFLVSFYNNEISEKSEIFDDQFSVERPDGSNFTLKIRSTKLEDSAMYFCASSDSLSYEQYFGPGTRLTVT.